This T cell receptor (beta chain) was documented in a study of response to subunit inactivated influenza vaccine. Notes on this clonotype: The antigen remains undetermined.

The junction had 9 bases not matched to a gene; V was cut back by 5 bases and J by 11 bases. The CDR3 sequence is 14 residues long. TCRdb reanalysed the RT-PCR reads using MiXCR and keeps one entry per CDR3 protein. The sample lists around 580,000 distinct CDR3 sequences; approximately 12% were seen once. Study-level results: After each seasonal influenza vaccination, few new T cells are recruited, the authors suggested.

The receptor was derived from a man between 50 and 59 years old who received an inactivated influenza vaccine. The source material was PBMCs from blood, sampled on the day of vaccination. J is TRBJ1-6 and V is TRBV12-3 or TRBV12-4, with 7 positions matching TRBD1. CDR3 in DNA: TGTGCCAGCAGTCCCATGGGGACAGCGGCACCCCTCCACTTT. It yields the protein CASSPMGTAAPLHF.